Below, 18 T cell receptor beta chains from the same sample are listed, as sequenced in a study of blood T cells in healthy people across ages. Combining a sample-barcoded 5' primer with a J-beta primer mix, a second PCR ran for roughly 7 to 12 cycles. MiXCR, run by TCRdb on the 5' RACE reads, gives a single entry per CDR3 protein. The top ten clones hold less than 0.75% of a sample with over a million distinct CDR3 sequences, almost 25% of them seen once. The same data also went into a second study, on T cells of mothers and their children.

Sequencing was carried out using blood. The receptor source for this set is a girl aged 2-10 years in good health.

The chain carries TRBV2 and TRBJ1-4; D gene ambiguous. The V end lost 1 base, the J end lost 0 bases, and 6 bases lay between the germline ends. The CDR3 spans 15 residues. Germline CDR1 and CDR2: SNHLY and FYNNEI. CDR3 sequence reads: CASSEENATNEKLFF. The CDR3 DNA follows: TGTGCCAGCAGTGAAGAAAACGCAACTAATGAAAAACTGTTTTTT. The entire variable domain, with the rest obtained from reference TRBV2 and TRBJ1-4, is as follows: EPEVTQTPSHQVTQMGQEVILRCVPISNHLYFYWYRQILGQKVEFLVSFYNNEISEKSEIFDDQFSVERPDGSNFTLKIRSTKLEDSAMYFCASSEENATNEKLFFGSGTQLSVL.

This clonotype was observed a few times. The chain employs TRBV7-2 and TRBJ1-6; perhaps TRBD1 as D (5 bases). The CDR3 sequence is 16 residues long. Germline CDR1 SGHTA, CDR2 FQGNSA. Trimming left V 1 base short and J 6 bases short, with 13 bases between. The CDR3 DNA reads TGTGCCAGCAGCTTAGTCGGCGGGGGTACTAATTCACCCCTCCACTTT. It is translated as CASSLVGGGTNSPLHF.

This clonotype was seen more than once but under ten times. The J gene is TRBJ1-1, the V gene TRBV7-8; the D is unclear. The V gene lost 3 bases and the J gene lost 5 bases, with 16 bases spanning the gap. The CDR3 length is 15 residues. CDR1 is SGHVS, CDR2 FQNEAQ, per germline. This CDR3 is CASSFAETSGTEAFF. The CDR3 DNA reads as TGTGCCAGCAGCTTCGCGGAGACCTCGGGAACTGAAGCTTTCTTT.

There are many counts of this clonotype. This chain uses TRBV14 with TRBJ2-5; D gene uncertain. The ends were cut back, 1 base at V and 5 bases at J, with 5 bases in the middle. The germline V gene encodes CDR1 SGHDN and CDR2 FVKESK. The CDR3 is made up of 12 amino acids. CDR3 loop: CASSQVRETQYF. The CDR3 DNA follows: TGTGCCAGCAGCCAAGTGAGGGAGACCCAGTACTTC. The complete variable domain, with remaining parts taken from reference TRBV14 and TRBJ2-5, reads EAGVTQFPSHSVIEKGQTVTLRCDPISGHDNLYWYRRVMGKEIKFLLHFVKESKQDESGMPNNRFLAERTGGTYSTLKVQPAELEDSGVYFCASSQVRETQYFGPGTRLLVL.

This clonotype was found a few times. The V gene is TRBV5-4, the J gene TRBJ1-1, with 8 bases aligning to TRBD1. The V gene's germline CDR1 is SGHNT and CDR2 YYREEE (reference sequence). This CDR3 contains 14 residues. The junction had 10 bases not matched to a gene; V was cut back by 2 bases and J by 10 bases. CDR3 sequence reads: CASSFRDRIQGAFF. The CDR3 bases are TGTGCCAGCAGCTTCCGGGACAGGATTCAAGGAGCTTTCTTT.

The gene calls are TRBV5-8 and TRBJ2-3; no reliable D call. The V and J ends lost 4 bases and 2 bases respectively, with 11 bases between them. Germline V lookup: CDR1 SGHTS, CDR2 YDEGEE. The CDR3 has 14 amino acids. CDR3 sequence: CASSPSVSTDTQYF. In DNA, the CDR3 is TGTGCCAGCAGCCCTTCGGTCTCCACAGATACGCAGTATTTT.

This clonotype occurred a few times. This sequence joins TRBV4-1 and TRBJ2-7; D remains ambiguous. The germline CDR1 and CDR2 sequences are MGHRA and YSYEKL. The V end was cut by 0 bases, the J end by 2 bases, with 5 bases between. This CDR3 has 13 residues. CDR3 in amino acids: CASSQEYTYEQYF. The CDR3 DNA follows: TGCGCCAGCAGCCAAGAGTATACCTACGAGCAGTACTTC.

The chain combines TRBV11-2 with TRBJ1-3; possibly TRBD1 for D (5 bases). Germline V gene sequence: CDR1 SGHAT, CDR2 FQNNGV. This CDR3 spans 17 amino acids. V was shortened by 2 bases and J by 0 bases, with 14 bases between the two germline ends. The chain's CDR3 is CASSLIPGLSSGNTIYF. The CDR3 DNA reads TGTGCCAGCAGCTTAATTCCGGGGCTCAGCTCTGGAAACACCATATATTTT.

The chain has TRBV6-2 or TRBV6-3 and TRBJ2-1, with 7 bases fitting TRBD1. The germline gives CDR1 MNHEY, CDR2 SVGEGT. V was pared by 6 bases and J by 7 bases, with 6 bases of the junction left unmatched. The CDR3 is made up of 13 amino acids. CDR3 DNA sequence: TGTGCCAGCAGCAACATACAGGGGAATGAGCAGTTCTTC. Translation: CASSNIQGNEQFF.

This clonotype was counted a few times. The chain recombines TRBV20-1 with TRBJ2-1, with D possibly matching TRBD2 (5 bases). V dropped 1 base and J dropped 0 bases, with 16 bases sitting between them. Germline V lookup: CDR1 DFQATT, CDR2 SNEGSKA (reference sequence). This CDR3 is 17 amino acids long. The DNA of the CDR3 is TGCAGTGCTAGAGCATATCTTGTAGCGCCCTCCTACAATGAGCAGTTCTTC. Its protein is CSARAYLVAPSYNEQFF.

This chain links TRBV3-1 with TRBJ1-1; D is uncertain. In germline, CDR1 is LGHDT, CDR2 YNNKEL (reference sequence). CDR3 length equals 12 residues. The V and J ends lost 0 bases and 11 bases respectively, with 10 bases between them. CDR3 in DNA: TGTGCCAGCAGCCAAGACGCGCGGGGTGCTTTCTTT. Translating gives CASSQDARGAFF. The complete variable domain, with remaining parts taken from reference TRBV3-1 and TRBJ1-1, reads DTAVSQTPKYLVTQMGNDKSIKCEQNLGHDTMYWYKQDSKKFLKIMFSYNNKELIINETVPNRFSPKSPDKAHLNLHINSLELGDSAVYFCASSQDARGAFFGQGTRLTVV.

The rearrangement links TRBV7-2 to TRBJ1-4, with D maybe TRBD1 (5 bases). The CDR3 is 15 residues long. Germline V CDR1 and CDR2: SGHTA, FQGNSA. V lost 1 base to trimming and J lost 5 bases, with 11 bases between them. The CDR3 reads CASSLEWGWNEKLFF. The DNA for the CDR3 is TGTGCCAGCAGCTTAGAATGGGGGTGGAATGAAAAACTGTTTTTT.

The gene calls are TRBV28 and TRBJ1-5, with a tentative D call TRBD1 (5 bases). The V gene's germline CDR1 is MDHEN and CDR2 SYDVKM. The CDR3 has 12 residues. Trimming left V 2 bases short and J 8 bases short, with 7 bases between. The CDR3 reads CASSLGGKPQHF. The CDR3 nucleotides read TGTGCCAGCAGTTTAGGGGGGAAGCCCCAGCATTTT.

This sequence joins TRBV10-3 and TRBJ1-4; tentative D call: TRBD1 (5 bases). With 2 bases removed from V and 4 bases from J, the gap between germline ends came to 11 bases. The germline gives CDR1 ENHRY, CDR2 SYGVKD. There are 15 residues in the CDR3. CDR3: CAISEPTDRNEKLFF. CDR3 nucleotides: TGTGCCATCAGTGAGCCGACAGACCGTAATGAAAAACTGTTTTTT.

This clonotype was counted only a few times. DNA for the CDR3: TGTGCCAGCAGCACAGGGGTAGGCTACACCTTC. It encodes CASSTGVGYTF. J is TRBJ1-2 and V is TRBV28, with 7 nucleotides matching TRBD1. Germline CDR1 and CDR2: MDHEN and SYDVKM. The ends lost 6 bases at V and 8 bases at J; junction bases unmatched: 3. This CDR3 is built from 11 residues.

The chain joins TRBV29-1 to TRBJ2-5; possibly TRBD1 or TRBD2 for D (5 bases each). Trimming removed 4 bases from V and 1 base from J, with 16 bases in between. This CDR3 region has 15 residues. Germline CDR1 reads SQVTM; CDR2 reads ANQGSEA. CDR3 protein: CSVGRRIGAQETQYF. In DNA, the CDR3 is TGCAGCGTTGGGAGGAGGATAGGGGCCCAAGAGACCCAGTACTTC.

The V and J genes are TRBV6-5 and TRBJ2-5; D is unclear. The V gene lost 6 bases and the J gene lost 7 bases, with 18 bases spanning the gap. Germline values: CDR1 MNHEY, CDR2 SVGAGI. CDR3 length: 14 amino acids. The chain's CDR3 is CASRAIGPRGTQYF. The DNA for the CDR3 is TGTGCCAGCAGAGCGATAGGACCCCGTGGGACCCAGTACTTC.

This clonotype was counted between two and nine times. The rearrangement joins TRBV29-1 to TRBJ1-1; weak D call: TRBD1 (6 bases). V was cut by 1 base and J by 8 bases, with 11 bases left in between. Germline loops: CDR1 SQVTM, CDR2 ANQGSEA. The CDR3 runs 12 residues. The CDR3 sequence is CSVEAGDIEAFF. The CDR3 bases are TGCAGCGTTGAAGCGGGGGACATCGAAGCTTTCTTT.